A single sample is the source of the 8 T cell receptor beta chains below, sequenced in a study of beta chain features in type 1 diabetes. No cognate antigen is known for these TCRs. Points from the study as a whole: Moderately but significantly shorter TCRB CDR3s were found in Type 1 diabetes patients in all four CD4+ subsets.

Isolated RNA was reverse transcribed in full, so expressed TCRB transcripts were sequenced. Profiled with immunoSEQ multiplex PCR; TCRdb holds only in-frame clones, not every one. The sample contains roughly 730,000 clones, 13% of which appear only once. Sample: naive CD4+ T cells from blood. These receptors were taken from a young man with type 1 diabetes.

This sequence joins TRBV30 and TRBJ1-2, with 9 bases lining up with TRBD1. Germline V gives CDR1 GTSNPN, CDR2 SVGIG (reference sequence). CDR3 size: 14 residues. Germline trimming cut 4 bases from V and 3 bases from J; bases unmatched to any gene: 6. This CDR3 reads CAWTMTGGYYGYTF. CDR3 coding DNA: TGTGCCTGGACTATGACAGGGGGGTACTATGGCTACACCTTC.

This chain uses TRBV7-7 with TRBJ2-3; D not certain. Germline V lookup: CDR1 SSHAT, CDR2 FNYEAQ (reference sequence). V dropped 5 bases and J dropped 2 bases, with 11 bases sitting between them. The CDR3 is made up of 14 amino acids. The CDR3 here is CASSLDRYTDTQYF. CDR3 nucleotides: TGTGCCAGCAGCCTAGACCGGTACACAGATACGCAGTATTTT.

This clone has only a few counts. The genes are TRBV2 and TRBJ1-2; 10 bases match TRBD1. The CDR3 length is 16 residues. CDR1 SNHLY and CDR2 FYNNEI come from the germline V gene. Trimming at V came to 6 bases and at J to 2 bases, leaving 9 bases not matched to a gene. CDR3 coding DNA: TGTGCCAGCAGCCAACTACCGGGACAGGGGAACTATGGCTACACCTTC. This codes for CASSQLPGQGNYGYTF. Combining the CDR3 with reference TRBV2 and TRBJ1-2 gives the whole variable domain EPEVTQTPSHQVTQMGQEVILRCVPISNHLYFYWYRQILGQKVEFLVSFYNNEISEKSEIFDDQFSVERPDGSNFTLKIRSTKLEDSAMYFCASSQLPGQGNYGYTFGSGTRLTVV.

The gene calls are TRBV5-1 and TRBJ2-1; 9 nucleotides line up with TRBD2. The ends lost 1 base at V and 6 bases at J; junction bases unmatched: 5. From germline, CDR1 is SGHRS and CDR2 YFSETQ. The CDR3 is 15 amino acids. CDR3 DNA sequence: TGCGCCAGCAGCTTGCTGGGACTAGCCCCCAATGAGCAGTTCTTC. This sequence encodes CASSLLGLAPNEQFF.

The chain carries TRBV19 and TRBJ1-2; 7 nucleotides align to TRBD1. The V segment lost 5 bases and the J segment 4 bases; nucleotides outside the gene matches: 7. The CDR3 has 14 amino acids. The germline CDR1 and CDR2 sequences are LNHDA and SQIVND (reference sequence). The CDR3 is CASSPQGQTYGYTF. In DNA, the CDR3 is TGTGCCAGTAGTCCACAGGGACAGACCTATGGCTACACCTTC.

This clone was seen a handful of times. The chain recombines TRBV9 with TRBJ2-2; 10 bases are a match to TRBD2. The V gene end was trimmed by 1 base and the J gene end by 4 bases; junction bases not matched to a gene: 1. Looked up from germline, CDR1 is SGDLS and CDR2 is YYNGEE. The CDR3 is made up of 15 amino acids. Written as DNA, the CDR3 is TGTGCCAGCAGCGTAATAGCGGGGGGCACCGGGGAGCTGTTTTTT. Translated, it gives CASSVIAGGTGELFF. Combining the CDR3 with reference TRBV9 and TRBJ2-2 gives the whole variable domain DSGVTQTPKHLITATGQRVTLRCSPRSGDLSVYWYQQSLDQGLQFLIQYYNGEERAKGNILERFSAQQFPDLHSELNLSSLELGDSALYFCASSVIAGGTGELFFGEGSRLTVL.

The chain is built from TRBV11-2 and TRBJ1-1; 11 positions agree with TRBD1. CDR1 and CDR2 (germline): SGHAT, FQNNGV. V lost 5 bases to trimming and J lost 8 bases; unmatched junction nucleotides: 4. The CDR3 length is 13 residues. This CDR3 reads CASSTRTGGEAFF. DNA of the CDR3: TGTGCCAGCAGCACGCGGACAGGGGGCGAAGCTTTCTTT.

The DNA for the CDR3 is TGCAGCGTCGAGCGATACGAGCAGGGGGAAGCTTTCTTT. Translated: CSVERYEQGEAFF. This chain connects TRBV29-1 to TRBJ1-1, with D maybe TRBD1 (6 bases). There are 13 residues in the CDR3. Trimming left V 6 bases short and J 8 bases short, with 19 bases between. The germline gives CDR1 SQVTM, CDR2 ANQGSEA. Variable domain in full (rest from reference TRBV29-1 and TRBJ1-1): SAVISQKPSRDICQRGTSLTIQCQVDSQVTMMFWYRQQPGQSLTLIATANQGSEATYESGFVIDKFPISRPNLTFSTLTVSNMSPEDSSIYLCSVERYEQGEAFFGQGTRLTVV.